This T cell receptor (beta chain) came from a study of blood T cell repertoires in COVID-19. Study details: Specimens from acute and convalescent COVID-19 originated in the United States, Italy and Spain. T cells, B-cell-depleted T cells, or PBMCs supplied cDNA or gDNA.

The ends lost 5 bases at V and 2 bases at J; junction bases unmatched: 7. CDR1 and CDR2 from the germline V gene are MRHNA and SNTAGT. CDR3 size: 15 residues. Study processing details: Estimation of nucleated cell counts relied on the amplification of reference gene primers. The assay was immunoSEQ multiplex PCR, and TCRdb's table has in-frame clones only and misses some. The D gene and trimming were derived from the DNA, and the V and J assignments and clone size from that table. The data show about 97,000 clones, with around nine tenths seen just once and about 16% held by the top ten. The origin of this receptor is a human donor in a cohort sampled during active COVID-19. The J gene is TRBJ2-3, the V gene TRBV6-4; TRBD2 matches 7 bases. Material: peripheral blood. This CDR3 is CASSLGGGYTDTQYF. In DNA form, the CDR3 reads TGTGCCAGCAGTTTAGGCGGGGGATACACAGATACGCAGTATTTT.